Given below is one TCR beta chain in context. Assignment of participants to cohorts was predicated upon participant-reported clinical history. Trimming took off 7 bases at V and 4 bases at J, with 14 bases between the two ends. This CDR3 is 13 amino acids long. Germline V gene data show CDR1 as SGHVS and CDR2 as FQNEAQ. The sample is drawn from a study of blood T cell repertoires in COVID-19. Looking at the study overall: The origin of the acute and convalescent COVID-19 samples was the United States, Italy and Spain.

Authors' processing steps: Reference gene primer amplification gave estimated nucleated cell counts. Repertoires were generated with immunoSEQ multiplex PCR, while TCRdb's copy carries only in-frame clones and drops some. The V and J calls and clone size come from that table; D and trimming were worked out from the DNA. The sample yields around 450,000 clones, roughly 88% seen once. The sequence was collected from a young man who had recovered from COVID-19. This chain joins TRBV7-8 and TRBJ2-7; D is unresolved. Sequenced input: PBMCs or T cells enriched from blood (not recorded which). CDR3: CASTDGTEYEQYF. The CDR3 DNA sequence: TGTGCCAGCACCGACGGCACAGAATACGAGCAGTACTTC.